The T cell receptor (beta chain) described here comes from a study of T cells after yellow fever vaccination. A single record per CDR3 protein comes from TCRdb applying MiXCR to the 5' RACE reads. The sample shows 350,000 to 450,000 distinct CDR3 sequences, under 20% of them seen only once. This CDR3 is built from 13 residues. The rearrangement links TRBV21-1 to TRBJ1-1. TRBV21-1 is designated a pseudogene. This sequence originates from a man in his late teens or twenties who received the YFV17D yellow fever vaccine. The sequences come from PBMCs, collected before the yellow fever booster vaccination. Here the CDR3 DNA reads TGTGCCAGCAGCATCCTGGTGAACACTGAAGCTTTCTTT. Translating gives CASSILVNTEAFF.